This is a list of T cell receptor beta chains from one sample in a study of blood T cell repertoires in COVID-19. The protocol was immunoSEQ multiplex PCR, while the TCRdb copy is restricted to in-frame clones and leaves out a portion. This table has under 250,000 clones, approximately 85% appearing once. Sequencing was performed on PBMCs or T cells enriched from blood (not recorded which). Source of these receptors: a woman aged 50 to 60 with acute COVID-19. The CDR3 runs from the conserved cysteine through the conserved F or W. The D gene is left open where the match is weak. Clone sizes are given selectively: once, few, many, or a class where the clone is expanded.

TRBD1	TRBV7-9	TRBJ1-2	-	TGTGCCAGCAGCCCCGGACAGGGGGATGGCTACACCTTC	CASSPGQGDGYTF
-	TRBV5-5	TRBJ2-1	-	TGTGCCAGCAGCCCGGGTGAGGTTTACAATGAGCAGTTCTTC	CASSPGEVYNEQFF
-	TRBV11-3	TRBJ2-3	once	TGTGCCAGCAGTGCCGGGACGGGAGCGACAGATACGCAGTATTTT	CASSAGTGATDTQYF
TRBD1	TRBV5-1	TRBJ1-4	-	TGCGCCAGCAGCGGAAGCGGACAGGGTGGTTTTGAAAAACTGTTTTTT	CASSGSGQGGFEKLFF
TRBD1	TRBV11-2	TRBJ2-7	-	TGTGCCAGCAGCTTAGCAGGGGGCAGGTACGAGCAGTACTTC	CASSLAGGRYEQYF
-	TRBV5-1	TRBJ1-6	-	TGCGCCAGCAGCTTGCTAGGGGATTCACCCCTCCACTTT	CASSLLGDSPLHF
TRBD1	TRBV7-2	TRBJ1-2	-	TGTGCCAGCAGCCCTGACAGGGGGCTCGACTATGGCTACACCTTC	CASSPDRGLDYGYTF
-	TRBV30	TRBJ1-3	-	TGTGCCTGGATTGGACAGACCCTTTCGGGAAACACCATATATTTT	CAWIGQTLSGNTIYF
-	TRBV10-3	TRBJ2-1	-	TGTGCCATCAGTGACGCTAGCAAGAAATCCAATGAGCAGTTCTTC	CAISDASKKSNEQFF
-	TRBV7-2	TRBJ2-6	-	TGTGCCAGCAGCTTAGCGTCCCGGGGGGGGGCCAACGTCCTGACTTTC	CASSLASRGGANVLTF
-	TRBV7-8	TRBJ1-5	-	TGTGCCAGCAGCTTTGCAGGCTCTGAGCAGCCCCAGCATTTT	CASSFAGSEQPQHF
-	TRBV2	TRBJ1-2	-	TGTGCCAGCAGAGAGACAGGAGCTAACTATGGCTACACCTTC	CASRETGANYGYTF
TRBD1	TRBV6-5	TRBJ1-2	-	TGTGCCAGCAACAGGGGGGGGGCCAGTAACTATGGCTACACCTTC	CASNRGGASNYGYTF
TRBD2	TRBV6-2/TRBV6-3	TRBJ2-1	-	TGTGCCAGCAGTTCAGACCTAGCGGGCCCACAGTTCTTC	CASSSDLAGPQFF
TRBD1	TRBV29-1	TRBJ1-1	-	TGCAGCGTGGACAGGTCGGTGAACACTGAAGCTTTCTTT	CSVDRSVNTEAFF
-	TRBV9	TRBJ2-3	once	TGTGCCAGCAGCGTAGCTCCTGGCGGAGATACGCAGTATTTT	CASSVAPGGDTQYF
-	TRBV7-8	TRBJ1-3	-	TGTGCCAGCAGCGTAGGGGGGCCTGGAAACACCATATATTTT	CASSVGGPGNTIYF
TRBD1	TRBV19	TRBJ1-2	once	TGTGCCAGTAGTATAACTGGACAGGCTGATGGCTACACCTTC	CASSITGQADGYTF
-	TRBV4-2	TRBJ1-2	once	TGTGCCAGCAGCCAAGGTCCTTTC	CASSQGPF
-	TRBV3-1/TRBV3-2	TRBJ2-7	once	TGTGCCAGCAGCCAAGCTGGCGGGATAGACGAGCAGTACTTC	CASSQAGGIDEQYF